This TCR beta chain was retrieved from a study of cytomegalovirus exposure and HLA in healthy donors. Whole-study findings and limits: Later analysis associated a missense DCLRE1C variant with TCR beta V- and J-gene trimming. The investigators catalogued 164 TCR beta chains as cytomegalovirus-associated.

PCR involved 60 Vbeta and 13 Jbeta primers. Data came from immunoSEQ multiplex PCR; TCRdb stores just in-frame clones and leaves some out. The repertoire holds 90,000 to 140,000 clones, with over 75% as singletons. The CDR3 extends over 14 amino acids. CDR1 is SGHNT and CDR2 is YYREEE in the germline V gene (reference sequence). The junction had 3 bases not matched to a gene; V was cut back by 4 bases and J by 0 bases. This clone was detected a few times. Its target is unknown. Input material: PBMCs. The receptor comes from a man younger than 45 in good health and CMV-seropositive. V is TRBV5-4 and J is TRBJ2-5; 7 nucleotides align to TRBD2. The CDR3 bases are TGTGCCAGCAGCGGGGGGGGGTACCAAGAGACCCAGTACTTC. It codes for CASSGGGYQETQYF.